The 32 T cell receptor beta chains presented below share a single source sample, sequenced in a study of CD8+ T cells in alopecia areata (dated by TCRdb to between 2018 and 2020). The library was built by means of the immunoSEQ multiplex PCR assay. RNA was extracted from all samples and reverse transcribed into cDNA, which served as template for TCR sequencing. TCRdb holds this immuneACCESS table with in-frame rearrangements only. Some clones are missing; in checked studies, unresolved V genes explain under half, and the rest has no known cause. This sample lists 90,000 to 130,000 clones; 55% to 70% were detected once. The ten largest clones capture about 23% of the sample. What was sequenced was NKG2D-low CD8+ T cells sorted from blood. The cell subset or site label, read with the paper, signifies: sorted CD8+ NKG2D-low blood T cells. The receptors originated from a human donor with alopecia areata.

V and J are TRBV28 and TRBJ2-7; TRBD2 aligns across 7 bases. Trimming cost V 4 bases and J 0 bases; bases outside gene matches: 9. The CDR3 runs to 16 residues. Germline V gene lookup returns CDR1 MDHEN and CDR2 SYDVKM. Here the CDR3 reads CASSSLLKRGSYEQYF. The CDR3 region has the DNA TGTGCCAGCAGTTCCCTCCTTAAGCGGGGCTCCTACGAGCAGTACTTC.

CDR3 nucleotide sequence: TGTGCCAGCAGTTTAAACGAGCAGTACTTC. Its protein product is CASSLNEQYF. The chain combines TRBV28 with TRBJ2-7; D is ambiguous. This CDR3 comprises 10 residues. V was clipped by 2 bases and J by 5 bases, with 1 base between them. Germline V gene data show CDR1 as MDHEN and CDR2 as SYDVKM.

This chain uses TRBV5-1 with TRBJ2-1; perhaps TRBD2 as D (5 bases). Germline V gene data show CDR1 as SGHRS and CDR2 as YFSETQ. The ends were cut back, 3 bases at V and 6 bases at J, with 16 bases in the middle. This CDR3 contains 15 residues. Here the CDR3 reads CASSSPWTATNEQFF. Here the CDR3 DNA reads TGCGCCAGCAGCTCACCCTGGACTGCGACCAATGAGCAGTTCTTC.

The chain carries TRBV7-9 and TRBJ1-5, with 12 bases lining up with TRBD1. Germline lookup yields CDR1 SEHNR and CDR2 FQNEAQ (reference sequence). The CDR3 consists of 15 residues. V lost 5 bases and J lost 6; bases outside the gene matches: 5. CDR3 DNA sequence: TGTGCCAGCAGCACTGGGACAGGGGGCGTTCAGCCCCAGCATTTT. The encoded protein is CASSTGTGGVQPQHF. The whole variable domain, filled in from reference TRBV7-9 and TRBJ1-5, reads DTGVSQNPRHKITKRGQNVTFRCDPISEHNRLYWYRQTLGQGPEFLTYFQNEAQLEKSRLLSDRFSAERPKGSFSTLEIQRTEQGDSAMYLCASSTGTGGVQPQHFGDGTRLSIL.

In its sample, this clone was seen a few times. The V call is TRBV27, the J call TRBJ2-5; D call uncertain. The V and J ends lost 1 base and 0 bases respectively, with 9 bases between them. This CDR3 has 15 amino acids. Germline-derived CDR1 and CDR2 are MNHEY and SMNVEV (reference sequence). The CDR3 nucleotides are TGTGCCAGCAGTTTATACTCCCGGAACCAAGAGACCCAGTACTTC. As protein: CASSLYSRNQETQYF.

This clone was detected once. The rearrangement joins TRBV27 to TRBJ2-1; possibly TRBD1 or TRBD2 for D (5 bases each). Trimming removed 3 bases from V and 5 bases from J, with 17 bases in between. CDR3 length: 16 amino acids. From germline, CDR1 is MNHEY and CDR2 SMNVEV (reference sequence). The CDR3 sequence is CASSLGVYSYNNEQFF. CDR3 bases: TGTGCCAGCAGTTTGGGGGTGTATTCCTATAACAATGAGCAGTTCTTC.

This clone has just a few counts. In nucleotides, the CDR3 is TGTGCCAGCAGCCCCGACACAGGGGGCGGAAACACCATATATTTT. This translates into CASSPDTGGGNTIYF. The V gene is TRBV7-9, the J gene TRBJ1-3, with 9 bases that match TRBD1. The CDR3 has 15 amino acids. Germline values: CDR1 SEHNR, CDR2 FQNEAQ (reference sequence). J was trimmed by 4 bases and V by 5 bases; bases with no gene match: 6.

The chain combines TRBV11-2 with TRBJ2-5; unclear D gene. This CDR3 contains 15 residues. Per germline, CDR1 SGHAT and CDR2 FQNNGV. V dropped 1 base and J dropped 5 bases, with 14 bases sitting between them. CDR3: CASSLVLANGETQYF. CDR3 DNA sequence: TGTGCCAGCAGCTTAGTCTTGGCGAACGGGGAGACCCAGTACTTC.

The rearrangement joins TRBV29-1 to TRBJ1-1, with D perhaps matching TRBD1 (6 bases). CDR3 size: 14 residues. V shed 4 bases and J shed 0 bases, with 12 bases lying between them. Germline CDR1 reads SQVTM; CDR2 reads ANQGSEA. Here the CDR3 DNA reads TGCAGCGTTGGAGGACAGCCTCTGAACACTGAAGCTTTCTTT. Its protein product is CSVGGQPLNTEAFF.

This clone occurred a few times. V usage is TRBV4-2 and J usage is TRBJ2-3; the match to TRBD2 covers 10 bases. CDR1 is LGHNA and CDR2 is YNFKEQ in the germline V gene. V was clipped by 2 bases and J by 2 bases; unmatched bases: 4. This CDR3 region has 16 residues. The CDR3 reads CASSQTSGALTDTQYF. CDR3 in DNA: TGTGCCAGCAGCCAAACTAGCGGGGCTCTCACAGATACGCAGTATTTT.

Comments on this clone: In the same sample, other DNA sequences code for this CDR3. V usage is TRBV29-1 and J usage is TRBJ1-1; no firm D call. Germline-derived CDR1 and CDR2 are SQVTM and ANQGSEA. V lost 3 bases to trimming and J lost 0 bases, with 2 bases between them. This CDR3 is built from 11 residues. CDR3 coding DNA: TGCAGCGTTGAGTTGAACACTGAAGCTTTCTTT. Translating gives CSVELNTEAFF.

J is TRBJ2-4 and V is TRBV7-9, with D perhaps assigned TRBD1 or TRBD2 (6 bases each). The CDR3 totals 17 residues. Germline V gene lookup returns CDR1 SEHNR and CDR2 FQNEAQ (reference sequence). The V gene lost 5 bases and the J gene lost 0 bases, with 17 bases spanning the gap. CDR3 coding DNA: TGTGCCAGCAGCCCATCGGAAGGGGGGCTAGCCAAAAACATTCAGTACTTC. Protein: CASSPSEGGLAKNIQYF.

The CDR3 reads CASNQGLSTDTQYF. DNA of the CDR3: TGTGCCAGCAACCAGGGCCTAAGCACAGATACGCAGTATTTT. This chain connects TRBV13 to TRBJ2-3, with D maybe TRBD1 (5 bases). This CDR3 region has 14 residues. V was pared by 7 bases and J by 0 bases, with 11 bases between. Germline CDR1 PRHDT, CDR2 FYEKMQ (reference sequence).

CDR3 bases: TGTGCCAGCAGTGAGGGACAGCTAGAGCAGTACTTC. Translation: CASSEGQLEQYF. V is TRBV6-1 and J is TRBJ2-7; 7 bases fit TRBD1. Losses at the gene ends were 3 bases for V and 7 bases for J; bases not matched to a gene: 3. Germline V gene sequence: CDR1 MNHNS, CDR2 SASEGT. The CDR3 extends over 12 amino acids.

The chain joins TRBV6-5 to TRBJ2-7, with D possibly matching TRBD2 (6 bases). Germline CDR1 MNHEY, CDR2 SVGAGI. Deletions cut 3 bases from V and 3 bases from J, with 15 bases between. The CDR3 runs to 15 residues. The CDR3 is CASSYGPGVGYEQYF. CDR3 nucleotide sequence: TGTGCCAGCAGTTATGGTCCGGGGGTTGGCTACGAGCAGTACTTC.

The sample holds a few counts of this clone. Mismatch with germline at one junction end may stem from a read error. The chain recombines TRBV7-7 with TRBJ2-1; D might be TRBD1 or TRBD2, each matching 6 bases. Germline CDR1 and CDR2: SSHAT and FNYEAQ (reference sequence). The CDR3 contains 15 residues. The CDR3 spells CASSKGGASWNEQFF. The CDR3 DNA sequence: TGTGCTAGCAGCAAGGGGGGTGCTAGCTGGAATGAGCAGTTCTTC.

In this sample, this clone turned up once. DNA for the CDR3: TGTGCCATCAGTGACAGGGCGAACACTGAAGCTTTCTTT. Residues: CAISDRANTEAFF. This chain links TRBV10-3 with TRBJ1-1; D is possibly TRBD1 (5 bases). Germline V gene data show CDR1 as ENHRY and CDR2 as SYGVKD. CDR3 length: 13 amino acids. Trimming took off 3 bases at V and 1 base at J, with 6 bases between the two ends.

This chain joins TRBV7-8 and TRBJ2-5; 9 bases agree with TRBD2. The CDR3 has 15 residues. Trimming at V came to 2 bases and at J to 5 bases, leaving 6 bases not matched to a gene. Germline CDR1 reads SGHVS; CDR2 reads FQNEAQ. CDR3 sequence (DNA): TGTGCCAGCAGCTTATACGCGGGAGGGCCGGAGACCCAGTACTTC. It translates to CASSLYAGGPETQYF.

J is TRBJ2-7 and V is TRBV11-2; TRBD2 matches 14 bases. With V trimmed by 3 bases and J by 6 bases, 7 bases remained unmatched. Germline assignment: CDR1 SGHAT and CDR2 FQNNGV. There are 16 residues in the CDR3. The DNA for the CDR3 is TGTGCCAGCAGCTTTGCCACCGGACTAGCGGGAGGCGAGCAGTACTTC. Translated, it gives CASSFATGLAGGEQYF.

J is TRBJ2-1 and V is TRBV7-9; possibly TRBD2 for D (5 bases). This CDR3 has 15 residues. Germline CDR1 and CDR2: SEHNR and FQNEAQ (reference sequence). Trimming cost V 1 base and J 6 bases, with 13 bases left between them. The CDR3, as DNA: TGTGCCAGCAGCTTAGGGGCTAGGACTGGCAATGAGCAGTTCTTC. Its protein is CASSLGARTGNEQFF.

This clone was seen a few times. The chain links TRBV7-6 to TRBJ1-4; D might be TRBD1 (6 bases). This CDR3 has 17 residues. Trimming removed 1 base from V and 10 bases from J, with 22 bases in between. From germline, CDR1 is SGHVS and CDR2 FNYEAQ. This chain's CDR3 is CASSLGPTGPSGGKLFF. The CDR3 nucleotides are TGTGCCAGCAGCTTAGGACCGACAGGTCCGTCCGGGGGAAAACTGTTTTTT.

The rearrangement uses TRBV7-9 and TRBJ1-1; a possible D gene is TRBD1 (6 bases). With 5 bases removed from V and 7 bases from J, the gap between germline ends came to 14 bases. The CDR3 sequence is 13 residues long. Looked up from germline, CDR1 is SEHNR and CDR2 is FQNEAQ (reference sequence). The DNA for the CDR3 is TGTGCCAGCAGCCCCAGCGGGGGGCTTGAAGCTTTCTTT. Residues: CASSPSGGLEAFF.

This clone was seen a few times. The V gene is TRBV7-8, the J gene TRBJ2-5; a weak D match, TRBD2 (5 bases). Per the germline V gene, CDR1 is SGHVS and CDR2 is FQNEAQ. The V and J ends lost 2 bases and 3 bases respectively, with 10 bases between them. The CDR3 runs to 14 residues. CDR3 in amino acids: CASSLRRSKETQYF. CDR3 bases: TGTGCCAGCAGCTTACGGAGGTCTAAAGAGACCCAGTACTTC.

This rearrangement joins TRBV27 to TRBJ2-1; perhaps TRBD2 as D (6 bases). Looked up from germline, CDR1 is MNHEY and CDR2 is SMNVEV (reference sequence). Trimming shortened V by 8 bases and J by 3 bases, and 17 bases separated the two germline ends. This CDR3 region has 15 residues. CDR3 nucleotides: TGTGCCAGCCGTTCGGGCGGGACCTACTACAATGAGCAGTTCTTC. The encoded protein is CASRSGGTYYNEQFF.

This clone was recorded a few times. The rearrangement links TRBV6-5 to TRBJ2-7, with D perhaps matching TRBD2 (6 bases). V was clipped by 8 bases and J by 3 bases, with 11 bases between them. The CDR3 totals 12 residues. Germline V gene sequence: CDR1 MNHEY, CDR2 SVGAGI. The CDR3 DNA is TGTGCCAGCGGAGGGTCGGTCTACGAGCAGTACTTC. It translates to CASGGSVYEQYF.

The rearrangement links TRBV5-4 to TRBJ1-5; D gene unclear. The CDR3 covers 13 residues. The V end was cut by 0 bases, the J end by 4 bases, with 5 bases between. CDR1 is SGHNT, CDR2 YYREEE, per germline (reference sequence). Here the CDR3 DNA reads TGTGCCAGCAGCTTGGGTCCAAATCAGCCCCAGCATTTT. Translation: CASSLGPNQPQHF.

This clone appeared a few times. The chain joins TRBV7-3 to TRBJ2-7; D is unresolved. The CDR3 runs 15 residues. Trimming took 0 bases from V and 5 from J, leaving 14 bases between them. CDR1 is SGHTA and CDR2 is FQGTGA in the germline V gene. The CDR3 region is CASSLTLRPSDEQYF. CDR3 in DNA: TGTGCCAGCAGCTTAACTCTACGGCCCTCGGACGAGCAGTACTTC.

This clone appeared a few times. Only one base separates this from a far larger clonotype, so it likely reflects a read error. The identical CDR3 is also encoded by other nucleotide sequences in the sample. DNA for the CDR3: TGCGCCAGCAGTTCCTGGAACAATGAGCAGTTCTTC. Its translation: CASSSWNNEQFF. The V and J genes are TRBV5-1 and TRBJ2-1; D uncertain. Germline CDR1 is SGHRS and CDR2 is YFSETQ. Trimming left V 5 bases short and J 5 bases short, with 8 bases between. CDR3 size: 12 residues.

In this sample, this clone turned up once. The CDR3 bases are TGTGCCAGCAGCGATTATAGCAATCAGCCCCAGCATTTT. Amino acid sequence: CASSDYSNQPQHF. The chain is built from TRBV6-6 and TRBJ1-5, with D uncertain. The CDR3 covers 13 residues. Germline CDR1 MNHNY, CDR2 SVGAGI (reference sequence). V was clipped by 6 bases and J by 0 bases, with 6 bases between them.

The CDR3 sequence: CASSPGISYEQYF. CDR3 DNA: TGTGCCAGTAGCCCCGGGATCTCCTACGAGCAGTACTTC. The chain has TRBV19 and TRBJ2-7; D may be TRBD2 (5 bases). This CDR3 comprises 13 residues. Trimming removed 6 bases at V and 0 bases at J, with 9 bases between. From germline, CDR1 is LNHDA and CDR2 SQIVND (reference sequence).

This sequence joins TRBV6-1 and TRBJ2-2; D ambiguous. V was trimmed by 3 bases and J by 2 bases, leaving 13 bases between them. This CDR3 spans 16 amino acids. Germline CDR1 is MNHNS and CDR2 is SASEGT. The CDR3 region is CASSDPGRINTGELFF. The DNA of the CDR3 is TGTGCCAGCAGTGATCCAGGCAGGATAAACACCGGGGAGCTGTTTTTT.

The V and J genes are TRBV9 and TRBJ2-7; 8 nucleotides agree with TRBD2. This CDR3 has 13 amino acids. Germline V gene sequence: CDR1 SGDLS, CDR2 YYNGEE. Trimming took 4 bases from V and 6 from J; bases not matched to a gene: 6. The CDR3 DNA sequence: TGTGCCAGCAGCACTGGACTAGCTGGCGAGCAGTACTTC. This encodes CASSTGLAGEQYF.